These 15 T cell receptor beta chains share one sample of origin, sequenced in a study of blood T cell repertoires in COVID-19. The assay was immunoSEQ multiplex PCR, and TCRdb's table has in-frame clones only and misses some. The repertoire holds about 400,000 clones, with around nine tenths as singletons. The sample taken for sequencing was peripheral blood. All receptors come from a woman aged 25 to 39 with acute or convalescent COVID-19.

This chain joins TRBV5-1 and TRBJ1-4; D perhaps matches TRBD1 (6 bases). This CDR3 spans 14 amino acids. The V end was cut by 2 bases, the J end by 6 bases, with 11 bases between. Germline V gene data show CDR1 as SGHRS and CDR2 as YFSETQ. DNA for the CDR3: TGCGCCAGCAGCTTAACAGGGTCGGATGAAAAACTGTTTTTT. It translates to CASSLTGSDEKLFF.

The chain joins TRBV7-8 to TRBJ1-1; D call uncertain. Germline loops: CDR1 SGHVS, CDR2 FQNEAQ. V was cut by 5 bases and J by 2 bases, with 12 bases left in between. The CDR3 extends over 14 amino acids. In DNA, the CDR3 is TGTGCCAGCAGCGCTCGGGATTATAACACTGAAGCTTTCTTT. It translates to CASSARDYNTEAFF. Together with reference TRBV7-8 and TRBJ1-1, the CDR3 gives the full variable domain: GAGVSQSPRYKVAKRGQDVALRCDPISGHVSLFWYQQALGQGPEFLTYFQNEAQLDKSGLPSDRFFAERPEGSVSTLKIQRTQQEDSAVYLCASSARDYNTEAFFGQGTRLTVV.

The chain is built from TRBV6-5 and TRBJ2-5; 7 bases are shared with TRBD2. The CDR3 runs to 15 residues. Trimming cost V 3 bases and J 3 bases; bases outside gene matches: 7. Per germline, CDR1 MNHEY and CDR2 SVGAGI. The DNA of the CDR3 is TGTGCCAGCAGTTATTACCCAAGCGGGGAAGAGACCCAGTACTTC. Amino acids: CASSYYPSGEETQYF.

V and J are TRBV7-8 and TRBJ2-3; TRBD2 is a possible D gene (6 bases). The length of the CDR3 is 16 residues. Germline V gives CDR1 SGHVS, CDR2 FQNEAQ. V lost 1 base to trimming and J lost 0 bases, with 11 bases between them. The DNA for the CDR3 is TGTGCCAGCAGCTTAGTCGCGGGGTCTAGCACAGATACGCAGTATTTT. This codes for CASSLVAGSSTDTQYF.

This clone has more than one count but fewer than ten. This chain connects TRBV25-1 to TRBJ1-1; TRBD1 agrees at 8 bases. This CDR3 spans 16 amino acids. J gave up 1 base and V 4 bases, and 8 bases lay outside the gene matches. Per the germline V gene, CDR1 is MGHDK and CDR2 is SYGVNS. CDR3 residues: CASSGPGQASNTEAFF. In nucleotides, the CDR3 is TGTGCCAGCAGTGGACCGGGACAGGCTTCGAACACTGAAGCTTTCTTT.

The chain combines TRBV5-1 with TRBJ2-3, with TRBD2 matching over 8 bases. CDR3 size: 14 residues. With 4 bases clipped from V and 6 bases from J, the junction kept 7 bases outside the gene matches. Germline V gene data show CDR1 as SGHRS and CDR2 as YFSETQ. The CDR3: CASSHGGALDTQYF. The CDR3 bases are TGCGCCAGCAGCCACGGGGGGGCCTTGGATACGCAGTATTTT.

The chain links TRBV19 to TRBJ1-4; no clear D. Deletions cut 0 bases from V and 7 bases from J, with 15 bases between. CDR3 length equals 16 residues. Germline values: CDR1 LNHDA, CDR2 SQIVND (reference sequence). Here the CDR3 reads CASSIDLSGKGEKLFF. For the CDR3, the DNA is TGTGCCAGTAGTATAGATCTGAGCGGGAAGGGTGAAAAACTGTTTTTT.

The chain employs TRBV30 and TRBJ2-7, with D possibly being TRBD1 (5 bases). Germline CDR1 and CDR2: GTSNPN and SVGIG (reference sequence). The CDR3 totals 13 residues. V lost 8 bases and J 0 bases, leaving 14 bases between the germline ends. CDR3 sequence: CAGKQESSYEQYF. CDR3 sequence (DNA): TGTGCCGGGAAACAGGAGAGCTCCTACGAGCAGTACTTC.

The rearrangement joins TRBV7-9 to TRBJ1-2; D is possibly TRBD1 (6 bases). The CDR3 spans 13 residues. Trimming took off 5 bases at V and 7 bases at J, with 14 bases between the two ends. Germline V gives CDR1 SEHNR, CDR2 FQNEAQ (reference sequence). The CDR3 reads CASSPPTGIGYTF. Here the CDR3 DNA reads TGTGCCAGCAGCCCCCCAACAGGGATTGGCTACACCTTC.

The chain carries TRBV3-1 (or the pseudogene TRBV3-2) and TRBJ1-1, with TRBD1 as a possible D gene (5 bases). CDR1 and CDR2 (germline): LGHDT, YNNKEL (reference sequence). The CDR3 has 14 residues. Trimming shortened V by 6 bases and J by 5 bases, and 16 bases separated the two germline ends. The CDR3 loop reads CASRSAFGGTEAFF. The CDR3 bases are TGTGCCAGCAGGTCCGCCTTCGGGGGAACTGAAGCTTTCTTT.

This clone was detected a few times. The V gene is TRBV11-2, the J gene TRBJ2-5; the D gene is possibly TRBD2 (5 bases). The V gene lost 0 bases and the J gene lost 2 bases, with 13 bases spanning the gap. The CDR3 is 16 amino acids. CDR1 is SGHAT, CDR2 FQNNGV, per germline. The CDR3 here is CASSLDWGPGQETQYF. DNA for the CDR3: TGTGCCAGCAGCTTAGATTGGGGTCCGGGGCAAGAGACCCAGTACTTC.

The V call is TRBV7-3, the J call TRBJ2-1; perhaps TRBD1 as D (5 bases). Trimming removed 3 bases at V and 8 bases at J, with 11 bases between. CDR1 and CDR2 (germline): SGHTA, FQGTGA. This CDR3 has 13 residues. CDR3 DNA: TGTGCCAGCAGCTTTGGACACCAAGATGAGCAGTTCTTC. The encoded protein is CASSFGHQDEQFF.

This clone has only a few counts. The genes are TRBV5-8 and TRBJ2-6; D is uncertain. CDR3 length: 14 residues. Trimming removed 0 bases at V and 2 bases at J, with 3 bases between. Per germline, CDR1 SGHTS and CDR2 YDEGEE. Written as DNA, the CDR3 is TGTGCCAGCAGCTTGGCAACTGGGGCCAACGTCCTGACTTTC. It is translated as CASSLATGANVLTF.

The chain combines TRBV5-6 with TRBJ2-5; weak D call: TRBD2 (6 bases). CDR1 is SGHDT, CDR2 YYEEEE, per germline. The V end lost 4 bases, the J end lost 5 bases, and 15 bases lay between the germline ends. The CDR3 sequence is 14 residues long. CDR3 in DNA: TGTGCCAGCAGCCTGGGACTCCTCCGGGAGACCCAGTACTTC. Protein: CASSLGLLRETQYF.

This chain connects TRBV5-1 to TRBJ2-1; TRBD1 matches at 9 bases. Trimming at V came to 4 bases and at J to 2 bases, leaving 4 bases not matched to a gene. Germline V gene data show CDR1 as SGHRS and CDR2 as YFSETQ. The CDR3 spans 15 residues. Written as DNA, the CDR3 is TGCGCCAGCAGCAACCGGGACAGGGCCTACAATGAGCAGTTCTTC. Protein: CASSNRDRAYNEQFF. The whole variable domain, filled in from reference TRBV5-1 and TRBJ2-1, reads KAGVTQTPRYLIKTRGQQVTLSCSPISGHRSVSWYQQTPGQGLQFLFEYFSETQRNKGNFPGRFSGRQFSNSRSEMNVSTLELGDSALYLCASSNRDRAYNEQFFGPGTRLTVL.